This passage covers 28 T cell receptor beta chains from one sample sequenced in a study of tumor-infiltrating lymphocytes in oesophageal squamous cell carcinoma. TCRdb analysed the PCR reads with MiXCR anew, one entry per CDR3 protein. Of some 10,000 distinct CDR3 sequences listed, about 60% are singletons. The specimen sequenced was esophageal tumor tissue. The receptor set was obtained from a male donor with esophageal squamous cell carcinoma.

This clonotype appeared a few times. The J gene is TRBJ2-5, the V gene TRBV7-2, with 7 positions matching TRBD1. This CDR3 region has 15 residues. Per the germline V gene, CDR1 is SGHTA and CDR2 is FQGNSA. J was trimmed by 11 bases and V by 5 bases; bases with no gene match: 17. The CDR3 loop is CASSRGKGANSWQYF. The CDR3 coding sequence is TGTGCCAGCAGCCGCGGAAAGGGGGCAAATTCCTGGCAGTACTTC.

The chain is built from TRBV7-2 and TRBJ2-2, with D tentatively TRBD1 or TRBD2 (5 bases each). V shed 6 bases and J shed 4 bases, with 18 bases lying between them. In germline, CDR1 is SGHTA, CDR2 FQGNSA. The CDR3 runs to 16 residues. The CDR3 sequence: CASRSGSEGITGELFF. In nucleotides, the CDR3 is TGTGCCAGCAGGTCCGGAAGCGAGGGGATCACCGGGGAGCTGTTTTTT.

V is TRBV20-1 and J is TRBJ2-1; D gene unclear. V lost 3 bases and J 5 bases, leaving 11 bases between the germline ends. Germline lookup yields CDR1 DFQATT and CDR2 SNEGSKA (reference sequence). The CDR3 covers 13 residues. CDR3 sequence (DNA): TGCAGTGCTAGCCTCGGCAGAAACAATGAGCAGTTCTTC. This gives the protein CSASLGRNNEQFF.

CDR3 sequence reads: CASSPSGISTDTQYF. For the CDR3, the DNA is TGTGCCAGCAGTCCCAGCGGGATCAGCACAGATACGCAGTATTTT. The chain joins TRBV7-4 to TRBJ2-3, with 7 bases matching TRBD2. V shed 6 bases and J 0 bases; nucleotides not matched to a gene: 6. The CDR3 loop spans 15 amino acids. The germline V gene has CDR1 SGHVT and CDR2 SQSDAQ.

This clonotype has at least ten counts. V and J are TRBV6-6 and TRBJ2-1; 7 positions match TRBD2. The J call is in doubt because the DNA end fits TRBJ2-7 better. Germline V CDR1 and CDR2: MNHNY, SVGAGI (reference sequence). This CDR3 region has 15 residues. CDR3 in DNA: TGTGCCAGCAGTTACGCCAGGGACTACAACAATGAGCAGTACTTC. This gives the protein CASSYARDYNNEQYF.

CDR3: CASSLGGSAHEQYF. CDR3 nucleotide sequence: TGTGCCAGCAGCTTGGGGGGGAGCGCCCACGAGCAGTACTTC. The chain has TRBV7-3 and TRBJ2-6, with 7 positions matching TRBD2. The J call could be wrong; TRBJ2-7 is a better fit for the DNA end. This CDR3 comprises 14 residues. Germline loops: CDR1 SGHTA, CDR2 FQGTGA.

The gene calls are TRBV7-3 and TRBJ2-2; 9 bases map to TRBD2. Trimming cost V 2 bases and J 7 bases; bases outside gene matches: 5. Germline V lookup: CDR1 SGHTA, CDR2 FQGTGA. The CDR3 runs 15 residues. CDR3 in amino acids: CASSLRTSAHGELFF. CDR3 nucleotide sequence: TGTGCCAGCAGCTTACGGACTAGCGCCCACGGGGAGCTGTTTTTT.

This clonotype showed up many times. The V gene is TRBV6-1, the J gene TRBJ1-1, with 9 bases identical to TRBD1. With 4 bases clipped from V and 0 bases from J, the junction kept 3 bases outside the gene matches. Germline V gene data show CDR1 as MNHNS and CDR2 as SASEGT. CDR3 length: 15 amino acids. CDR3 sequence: CASSGDRGMNTEAFF. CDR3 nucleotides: TGTGCCAGCAGTGGAGACAGGGGGATGAACACTGAAGCTTTCTTT.

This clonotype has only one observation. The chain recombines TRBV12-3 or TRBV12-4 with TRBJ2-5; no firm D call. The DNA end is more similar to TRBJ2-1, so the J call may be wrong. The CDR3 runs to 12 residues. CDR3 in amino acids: CASSYIRDEQFF. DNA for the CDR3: TGTGCCAGCAGTTACATCCGCGATGAGCAGTTCTTC.

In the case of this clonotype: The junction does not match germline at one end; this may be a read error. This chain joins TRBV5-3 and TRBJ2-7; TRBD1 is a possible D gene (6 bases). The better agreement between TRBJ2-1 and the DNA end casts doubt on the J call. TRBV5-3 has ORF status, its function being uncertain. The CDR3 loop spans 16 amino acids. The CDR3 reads CASSLANRVPYNEQFF. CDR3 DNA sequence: TGTGCCAGCAGCTTGGCCAACAGGGTGCCCTACAATGAGCAGTTCTTC.

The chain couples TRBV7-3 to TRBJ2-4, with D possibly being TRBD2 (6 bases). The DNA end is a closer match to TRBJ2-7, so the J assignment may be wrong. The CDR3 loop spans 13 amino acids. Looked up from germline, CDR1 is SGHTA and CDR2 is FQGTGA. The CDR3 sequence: CASSRLGGYEQYF. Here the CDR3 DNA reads TGTGCCAGCAGCCGACTGGGGGGCTACGAGCAGTACTTC.

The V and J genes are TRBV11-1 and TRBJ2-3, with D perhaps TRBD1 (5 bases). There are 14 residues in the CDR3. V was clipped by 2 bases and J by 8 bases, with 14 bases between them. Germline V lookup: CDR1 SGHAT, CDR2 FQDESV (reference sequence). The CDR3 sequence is CASSLRQLRATQYF. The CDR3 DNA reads TGTGCCAGCAGCTTACGACAGCTTAGAGCTACGCAGTATTTT.

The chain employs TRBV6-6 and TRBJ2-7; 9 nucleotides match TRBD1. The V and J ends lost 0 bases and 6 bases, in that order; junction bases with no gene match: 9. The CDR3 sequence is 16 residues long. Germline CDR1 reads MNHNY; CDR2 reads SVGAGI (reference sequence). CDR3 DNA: TGTGCCAGCAGTTACTCGAGCCCGGACAGGGGCTTCGAGCAGTACTTC. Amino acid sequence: CASSYSSPDRGFEQYF.

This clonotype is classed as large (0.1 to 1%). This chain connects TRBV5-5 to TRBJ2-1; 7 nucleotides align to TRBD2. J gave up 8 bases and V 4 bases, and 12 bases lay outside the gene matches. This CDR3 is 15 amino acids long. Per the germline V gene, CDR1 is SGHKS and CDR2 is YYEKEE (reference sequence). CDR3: CASSPIGRERDEQFF. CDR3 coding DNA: TGTGCCAGCAGCCCCATTGGGCGGGAGAGGGATGAGCAGTTCTTC. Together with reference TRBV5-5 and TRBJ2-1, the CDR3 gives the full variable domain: DAGVTQSPTHLIKTRGQQVTLRCSPISGHKSVSWYQQVLGQGPQFIFQYYEKEERGRGNFPDRFSARQFPNYSSELNVNALLLGDSALYLCASSPIGRERDEQFFGPGTRLTVL.

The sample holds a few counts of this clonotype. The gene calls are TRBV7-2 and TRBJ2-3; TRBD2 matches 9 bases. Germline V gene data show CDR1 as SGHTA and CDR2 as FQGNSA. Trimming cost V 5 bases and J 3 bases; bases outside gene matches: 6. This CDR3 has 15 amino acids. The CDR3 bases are TGTGCCAGCAGCCCGCCCCTAGCGGGGACAGATACGCAGTATTTT. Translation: CASSPPLAGTDTQYF.

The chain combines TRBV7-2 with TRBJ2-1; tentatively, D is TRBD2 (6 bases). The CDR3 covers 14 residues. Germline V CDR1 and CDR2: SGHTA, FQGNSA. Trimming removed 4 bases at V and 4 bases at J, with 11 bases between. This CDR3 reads CASSSLASYNEQFF. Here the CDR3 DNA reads TGTGCCAGCAGCTCTCTAGCGTCGTACAATGAGCAGTTCTTC.

The DNA of the CDR3 is TGTGCCAGCAGCCCTCCCGGGACTAGAATCACCGGGGAGCTGTTTTTT. Its translation: CASSPPGTRITGELFF. The chain carries TRBV7-2 and TRBJ2-2; 8 positions match TRBD2. Trimming cost V 5 bases and J 4 bases; bases outside gene matches: 9. The CDR3 loop spans 16 amino acids. The germline gives CDR1 SGHTA, CDR2 FQGNSA. Full variable domain (missing parts from reference TRBV7-2 and TRBJ2-2): GAGVSQSPSNKVTEKGKDVELRCDPISGHTALYWYRQSLGQGLEFLIYFQGNSAPDKSGLPSDRFSAERTGGSVSTLTIQRTQQEDSAVYLCASSPPGTRITGELFFGEGSRLTVL.

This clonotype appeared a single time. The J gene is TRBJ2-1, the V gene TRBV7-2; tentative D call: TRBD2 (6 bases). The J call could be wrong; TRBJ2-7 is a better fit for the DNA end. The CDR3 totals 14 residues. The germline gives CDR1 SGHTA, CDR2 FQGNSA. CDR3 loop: CASSLGSGDSEQYF. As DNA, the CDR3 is TGTGCCAGCAGCTTAGGGTCCGGGGACTCGGAGCAGTACTTC.

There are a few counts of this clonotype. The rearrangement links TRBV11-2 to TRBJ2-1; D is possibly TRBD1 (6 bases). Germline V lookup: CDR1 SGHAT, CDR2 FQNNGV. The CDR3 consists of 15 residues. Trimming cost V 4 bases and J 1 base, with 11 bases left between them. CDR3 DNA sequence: TGTGCCAGCAGCTCCAGGGGAGTGTCCTACAATGAGCAGTTCTTC. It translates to CASSSRGVSYNEQFF.

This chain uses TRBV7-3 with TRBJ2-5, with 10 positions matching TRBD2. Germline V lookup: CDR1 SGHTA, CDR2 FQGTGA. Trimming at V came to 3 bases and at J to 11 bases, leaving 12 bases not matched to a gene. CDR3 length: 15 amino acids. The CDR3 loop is CASSFLAGGTDTQYF. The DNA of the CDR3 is TGTGCCAGCAGCTTCTTAGCGGGAGGTACAGATACGCAGTACTTC.

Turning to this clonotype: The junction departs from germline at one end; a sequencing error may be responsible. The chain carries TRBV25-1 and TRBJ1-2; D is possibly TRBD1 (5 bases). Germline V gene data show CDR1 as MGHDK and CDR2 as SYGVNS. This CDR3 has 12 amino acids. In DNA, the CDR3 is TGTGCCAGCAGCTCTATGGGGCTATCGCGTAATTTC. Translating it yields CASSSMGLSRNF.

The CDR3: CASSLQGTSGNEQYF. CDR3 in DNA: TGTGCCAGCAGCTTACAAGGCACTAGCGGCAATGAGCAGTACTTC. The V gene is TRBV7-3, the J gene TRBJ2-7; TRBD2 agrees at 8 bases. CDR3 length equals 15 residues. The V gene end was trimmed by 2 bases and the J gene end by 7 bases; junction bases not matched to a gene: 10. Germline CDR1 is SGHTA and CDR2 is FQGTGA.

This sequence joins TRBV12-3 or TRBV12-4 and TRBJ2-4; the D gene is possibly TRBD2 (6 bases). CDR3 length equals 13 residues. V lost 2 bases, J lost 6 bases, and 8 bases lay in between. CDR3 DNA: TGTGCCAGCAGTTTAATGGGGGGAAACATTCAGTACTTC. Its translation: CASSLMGGNIQYF.

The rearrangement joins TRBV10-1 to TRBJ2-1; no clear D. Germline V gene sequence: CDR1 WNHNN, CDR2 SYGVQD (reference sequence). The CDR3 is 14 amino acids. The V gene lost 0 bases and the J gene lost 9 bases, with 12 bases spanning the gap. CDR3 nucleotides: TGCGCCAGCAGTGAGTCGGCCGGTGCGGTTGAGCAGTTCTTC. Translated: CASSESAGAVEQFF.

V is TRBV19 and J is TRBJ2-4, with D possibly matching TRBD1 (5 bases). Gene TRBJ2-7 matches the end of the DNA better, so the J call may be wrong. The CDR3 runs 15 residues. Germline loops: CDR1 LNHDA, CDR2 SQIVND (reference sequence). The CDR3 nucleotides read TGTGCCAGTAGTATTGGGTCCCAGGGCTATCACGAGCAGTACTTC. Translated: CASSIGSQGYHEQYF.

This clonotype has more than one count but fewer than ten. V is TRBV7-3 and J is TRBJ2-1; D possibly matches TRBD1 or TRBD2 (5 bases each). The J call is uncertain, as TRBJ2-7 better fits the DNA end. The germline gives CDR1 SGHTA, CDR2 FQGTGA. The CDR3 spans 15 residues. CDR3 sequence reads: CASSSSGGSYNEQYF. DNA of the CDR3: TGTGCCAGCAGCTCAAGTGGGGGTTCCTACAATGAGCAGTACTTC.

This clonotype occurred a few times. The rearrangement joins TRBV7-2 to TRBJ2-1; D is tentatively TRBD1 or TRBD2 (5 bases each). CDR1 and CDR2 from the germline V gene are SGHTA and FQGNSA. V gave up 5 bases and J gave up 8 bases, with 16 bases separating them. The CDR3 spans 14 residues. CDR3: CASSQGPALDEQFF. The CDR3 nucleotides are TGTGCCAGCAGCCAGGGACCAGCCTTGGATGAGCAGTTCTTC.

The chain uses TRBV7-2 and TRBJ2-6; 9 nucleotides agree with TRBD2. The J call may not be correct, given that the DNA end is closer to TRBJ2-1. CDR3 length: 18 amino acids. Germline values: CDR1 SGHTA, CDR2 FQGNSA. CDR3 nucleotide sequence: TGTGCCAGCAGCTTAGCGAGTACCGCCGGGACTAGCCTCAATGAGCAGTTCTTC. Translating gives CASSLASTAGTSLNEQFF.